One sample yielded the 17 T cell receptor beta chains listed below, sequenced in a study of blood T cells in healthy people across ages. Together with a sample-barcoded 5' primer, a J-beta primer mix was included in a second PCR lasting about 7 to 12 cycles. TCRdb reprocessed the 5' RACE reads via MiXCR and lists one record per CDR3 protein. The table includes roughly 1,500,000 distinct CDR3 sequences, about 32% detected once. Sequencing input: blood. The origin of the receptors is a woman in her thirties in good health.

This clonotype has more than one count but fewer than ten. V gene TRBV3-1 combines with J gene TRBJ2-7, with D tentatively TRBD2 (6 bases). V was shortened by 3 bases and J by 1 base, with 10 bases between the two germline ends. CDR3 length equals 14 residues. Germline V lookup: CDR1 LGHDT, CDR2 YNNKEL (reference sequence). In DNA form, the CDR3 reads TGTGCCAGCAGCCAGCGGGACTGGTCCTACGAGCAGTACTTC. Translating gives CASSQRDWSYEQYF.

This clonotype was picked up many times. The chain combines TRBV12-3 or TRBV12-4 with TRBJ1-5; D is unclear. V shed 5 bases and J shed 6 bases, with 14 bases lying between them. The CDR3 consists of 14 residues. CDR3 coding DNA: TGTGCCAGCAGTCCCTCGGCGAGCCCTCAGCCCCAGCATTTT. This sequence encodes CASSPSASPQPQHF.

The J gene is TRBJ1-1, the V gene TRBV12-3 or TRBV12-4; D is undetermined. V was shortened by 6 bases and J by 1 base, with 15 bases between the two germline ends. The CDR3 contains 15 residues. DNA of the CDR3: TGTGCCAGCAGATATGAAACCAACAGGAACACTGAAGCTTTCTTT. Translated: CASRYETNRNTEAFF.

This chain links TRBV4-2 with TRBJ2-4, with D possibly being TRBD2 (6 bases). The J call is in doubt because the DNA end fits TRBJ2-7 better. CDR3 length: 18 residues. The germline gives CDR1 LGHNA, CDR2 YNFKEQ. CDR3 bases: TGTGCCAGCAGCCAAGGGGAGGTCGGGACCTCGGCCTCCTACGAGCAGTACTTC. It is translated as CASSQGEVGTSASYEQYF.

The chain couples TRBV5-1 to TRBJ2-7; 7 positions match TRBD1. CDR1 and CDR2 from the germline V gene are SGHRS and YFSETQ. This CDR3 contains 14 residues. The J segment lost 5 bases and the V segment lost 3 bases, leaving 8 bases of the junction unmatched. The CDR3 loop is CASSWVTGWNEQYF. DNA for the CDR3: TGCGCCAGCAGCTGGGTGACAGGGTGGAACGAGCAGTACTTC.

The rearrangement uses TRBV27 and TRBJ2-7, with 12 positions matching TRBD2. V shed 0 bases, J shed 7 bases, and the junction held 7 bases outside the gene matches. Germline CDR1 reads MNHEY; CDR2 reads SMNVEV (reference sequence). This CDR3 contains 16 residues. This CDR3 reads CASSLSRLAGVREQYF. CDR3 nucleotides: TGTGCCAGCAGTTTATCGAGACTAGCGGGAGTACGAGAGCAGTACTTC.

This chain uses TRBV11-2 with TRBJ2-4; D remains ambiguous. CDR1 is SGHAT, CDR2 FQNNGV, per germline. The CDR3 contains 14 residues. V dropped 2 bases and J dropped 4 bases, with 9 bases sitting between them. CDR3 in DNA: TGTGCCAGCAGCTTATTGTCAGAGAAAAACATTCAGTACTTC. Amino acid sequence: CASSLLSEKNIQYF. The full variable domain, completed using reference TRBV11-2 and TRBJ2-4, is EAGVAQSPRYKIIEKRQSVAFWCNPISGHATLYWYQQILGQGPKLLIQFQNNGVVDDSQLPKDRFSAERLKGVDSTLKIQPAKLEDSAVYLCASSLLSEKNIQYFGAGTRLSVL.

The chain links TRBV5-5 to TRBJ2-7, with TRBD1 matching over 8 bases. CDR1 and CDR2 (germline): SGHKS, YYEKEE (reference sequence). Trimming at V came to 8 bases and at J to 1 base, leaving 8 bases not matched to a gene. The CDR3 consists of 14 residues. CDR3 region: CARVGTGVSYEQYF. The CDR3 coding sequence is TGTGCCAGAGTTGGGACAGGAGTTTCCTACGAGCAGTACTTC.

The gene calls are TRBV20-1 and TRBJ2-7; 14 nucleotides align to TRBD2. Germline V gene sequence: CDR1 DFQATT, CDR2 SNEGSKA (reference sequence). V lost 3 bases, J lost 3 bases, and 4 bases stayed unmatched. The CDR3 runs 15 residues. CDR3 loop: CSASGTSGRGYEQYF. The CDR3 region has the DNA TGCAGTGCTAGCGGGACTAGCGGGAGAGGCTACGAGCAGTACTTC.

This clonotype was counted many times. Written as DNA, the CDR3 is TGCAGCGTTGAAGATCTACAGACTAGCCCTTACAATGAGCAGTTCTTC. This sequence encodes CSVEDLQTSPYNEQFF. The chain is built from TRBV29-1 and TRBJ2-1; 7 bases are a match to TRBD2. Trimming removed 0 bases from V and 4 bases from J; junction bases left unmatched: 9. CDR1 is SQVTM and CDR2 is ANQGSEA in the germline V gene. CDR3 length: 16 residues.

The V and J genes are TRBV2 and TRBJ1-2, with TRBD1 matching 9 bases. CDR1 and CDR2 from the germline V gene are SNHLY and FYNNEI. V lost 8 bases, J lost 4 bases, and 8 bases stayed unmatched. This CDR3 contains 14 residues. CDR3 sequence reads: CASERQGVPYGYTF. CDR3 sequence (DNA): TGTGCCAGCGAGAGACAGGGGGTGCCCTATGGCTACACCTTC.

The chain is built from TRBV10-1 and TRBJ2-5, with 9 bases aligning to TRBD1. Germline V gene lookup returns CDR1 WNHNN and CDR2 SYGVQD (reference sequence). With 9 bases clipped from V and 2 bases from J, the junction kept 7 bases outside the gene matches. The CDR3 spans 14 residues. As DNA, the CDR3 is TGCGCCAGTTACGGGACAGGGCAACAAGAGACCCAGTACTTC. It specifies CASYGTGQQETQYF.

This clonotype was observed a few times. The chain's CDR3 is CSYTRDNSYEQYF. DNA of the CDR3: TGCAGCTACACCAGGGACAACTCCTACGAGCAGTACTTC. The chain combines TRBV29-1 with TRBJ2-7; a weak D match, TRBD1 (6 bases). This CDR3 contains 13 residues. V dropped 8 bases and J dropped 0 bases, with 14 bases sitting between them. Germline assignment: CDR1 SQVTM and CDR2 ANQGSEA.

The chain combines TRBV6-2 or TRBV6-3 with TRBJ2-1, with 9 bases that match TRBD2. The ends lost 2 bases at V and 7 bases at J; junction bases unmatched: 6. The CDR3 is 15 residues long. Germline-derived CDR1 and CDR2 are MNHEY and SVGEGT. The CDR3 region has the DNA TGTGCCAGCAGTTACCCGCGGGGGGGAGGGAATGAGCAGTTCTTC. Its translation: CASSYPRGGGNEQFF.

CDR3 sequence (DNA): TGCAGTGCTAGGGGGATTTTACAACAGGGGCATAACTATGGCTACACCTTC. It is translated as CSARGILQQGHNYGYTF. The J gene is TRBJ1-2, the V gene TRBV20-1, with TRBD1 matching over 7 bases. This CDR3 region has 17 residues. Germline V gene lookup returns CDR1 DFQATT and CDR2 SNEGSKA (reference sequence). J was trimmed by 1 base and V by 3 bases; bases with no gene match: 14.

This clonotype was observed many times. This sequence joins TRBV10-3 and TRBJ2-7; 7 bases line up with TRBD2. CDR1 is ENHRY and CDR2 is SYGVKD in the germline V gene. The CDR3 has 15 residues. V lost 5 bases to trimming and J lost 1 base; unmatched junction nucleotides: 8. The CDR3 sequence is CAISLSGVRSYEQYF. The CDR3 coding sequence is TGTGCCATCAGTTTAAGCGGGGTACGGTCCTACGAGCAGTACTTC.

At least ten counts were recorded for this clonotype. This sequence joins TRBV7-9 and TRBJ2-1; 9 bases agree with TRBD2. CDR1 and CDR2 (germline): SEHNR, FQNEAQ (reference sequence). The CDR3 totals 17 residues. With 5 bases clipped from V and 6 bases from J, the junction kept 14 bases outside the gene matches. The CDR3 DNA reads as TGTGCCAGCAGCCCCCCGACGGAGCGGGAGGCTTTCAATGAGCAGTTCTTC. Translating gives CASSPPTEREAFNEQFF.